The present entry profiles one T cell receptor (beta chain) with its context. Its target is unknown. The data derive from a study of beta chain features in type 1 diabetes. Notes on the study in general: The VDJ junctions of type 1 diabetes patients carried fewer insertions and more deletions. The similarity of naive, central memory and Treg TCRB repertoires appeared greater among patients than among healthy donors.

Every single donor gave one heparinised blood draw, and these averaged about 110 mL. Expressed TCRB transcripts were sequenced, since all the RNA that had been isolated was reverse transcribed. The protocol was immunoSEQ multiplex PCR, while the TCRdb copy is restricted to in-frame clones and leaves out a portion. The sample yields roughly 500,000 clones, roughly 30% seen once. The V gene's germline CDR1 is SGHRS and CDR2 YFSETQ. V was pared by 0 bases and J by 4 bases, with 11 bases between. This CDR3 spans 14 amino acids. J is TRBJ2-7 and V is TRBV5-1; D unclear. The TCR comes from a man in his late teens or twenties in good health. The sample comprised naive CD4+ T cells from blood. The chain's CDR3 is CASSLENSRYEQYF. In nucleotides, the CDR3 is TGCGCCAGCAGCTTGGAGAACAGCAGGTACGAGCAGTACTTC.